Below are 28 T cell receptor beta chains sequenced from a single sample in a study of T cells in Graves' hyperthyroidism and ophthalmopathy. The TCR beta CDR3 regions underwent amplification using RNA transcripts as the source. The HTBI primer set drove a first-round RT-PCR of the TCR CDR3. TCRdb fed the multiplex PCR reads into MiXCR, producing one record per CDR3 protein. This sample has 490,000 or so distinct CDR3 sequences, with about 22% found just once. The sequenced sample consisted of blood. These receptors all come from a woman aged 70-85 years with Graves' ophthalmopathy.

The chain recombines TRBV2 with TRBJ1-1; D gene uncertain. The V end was cut by 2 bases, the J end by 6 bases, with 7 bases between. Per the germline V gene, CDR1 is SNHLY and CDR2 is FYNNEI. The CDR3 contains 12 residues. The CDR3 spells CASSEWPSEAFF. The CDR3 bases are TGTGCCAGCAGTGAATGGCCGTCTGAAGCTTTCTTT.

The J gene is TRBJ2-6, the V gene TRBV5-4; D gene uncertain. This CDR3 comprises 15 residues. The germline gives CDR1 SGHNT, CDR2 YYREEE (reference sequence). Trimming left V 4 bases short and J 2 bases short, with 10 bases between. CDR3 residues: CASSDGMTGANVLTF. CDR3 in DNA: TGTGCCAGCAGCGATGGGATGACTGGGGCCAACGTCCTGACTTTC.

J is TRBJ2-7 and V is TRBV19, with D uncertain. Between the trimmed V and J ends, which lost 3 bases and 5 bases, there was a span of 5 bases. From germline, CDR1 is LNHDA and CDR2 SQIVND (reference sequence). This CDR3 has 11 residues. The CDR3 here is CASSMRHEQYF. The CDR3 DNA is TGTGCCAGTAGTATGCGACACGAGCAGTACTTC.

The CDR3 here is CASLTGTGSGELFF. The CDR3 DNA reads TGCGCCAGCCTAACCGGGACAGGGAGCGGGGAGCTGTTTTTT. The chain employs TRBV5-1 and TRBJ2-2; the match to TRBD1 covers 9 bases. Germline values: CDR1 SGHRS, CDR2 YFSETQ. This CDR3 is built from 14 residues. V shed 7 bases, J shed 7 bases, and the junction held 8 bases outside the gene matches.

This clonotype was detected ten times or more. This CDR3 reads CASSPLTSDYGYTF. DNA for the CDR3: TGTGCCAGCAGTCCCCTCACCAGCGACTATGGCTACACCTTC. This sequence joins TRBV6-2 or TRBV6-3 and TRBJ1-2; D not certain. V lost 5 bases and J lost 3, with 13 bases in between. Germline CDR1 is MNHEY and CDR2 is SVGEGT. The CDR3 loop spans 14 amino acids.

V is TRBV19 and J is TRBJ1-1; D is perhaps TRBD1 (5 bases). V was cut by 10 bases and J by 4 bases, with 19 bases left in between. Looked up from germline, CDR1 is LNHDA and CDR2 is SQIVND (reference sequence). The CDR3 loop spans 14 amino acids. DNA for the CDR3: TGTGCCACCAACCGGGGCGAGGAAATCACTGAAGCTTTCTTT. The encoded protein is CATNRGEEITEAFF.

This clonotype was observed a handful of times. V usage is TRBV6-1 and J usage is TRBJ2-5; D remains ambiguous. Germline values: CDR1 MNHNS, CDR2 SASEGT. This CDR3 spans 10 amino acids. V gave up 8 bases and J gave up 5 bases, with 6 bases separating them. Here the CDR3 reads CASFKETQYF. CDR3 DNA sequence: TGTGCCAGCTTTAAGGAGACCCAGTACTTC.

Only a few counts were recorded for this clonotype. The CDR3 sequence is CASSSGDRGYNEQFF. CDR3 bases: TGCGCCAGCAGTTCCGGAGACAGGGGCTACAATGAGCAGTTCTTC. The chain combines TRBV5-1 with TRBJ2-1, with 8 bases identical to TRBD1. Germline CDR1 and CDR2: SGHRS and YFSETQ. The CDR3 is 15 residues long. V lost 5 bases to trimming and J lost 3 bases; unmatched junction nucleotides: 7.

The chain combines TRBV5-1 with TRBJ2-3, with D unclear. Germline V lookup: CDR1 SGHRS, CDR2 YFSETQ. CDR3 length equals 13 residues. The V gene lost 7 bases and the J gene lost 2 bases, with 11 bases spanning the gap. DNA for the CDR3: TGCGCCAGCGGCCACGACACCACAGATACGCAGTATTTT. Its translation is CASGHDTTDTQYF.

V gene TRBV18 combines with J gene TRBJ2-7; D call uncertain. This CDR3 has 14 amino acids. Germline CDR1 KGHSH, CDR2 LQKENI. Between the trimmed V and J ends, which lost 1 base and 2 bases, there was a span of 9 bases. In DNA, the CDR3 is TGTGCCAGCTCACCACAGACAAAGACCTACGAGCAGTACTTC. It translates to CASSPQTKTYEQYF.

This clonotype was observed a few times. The J gene is TRBJ2-7, the V gene TRBV5-1; 8 bases align to TRBD1. The CDR3 covers 15 residues. Germline CDR1 reads SGHRS; CDR2 reads YFSETQ. V shed 4 bases and J 3 bases; nucleotides not matched to a gene: 9. CDR3 in amino acids: CASSPTTGAGYEQYF. CDR3 bases: TGCGCCAGCAGCCCCACGACAGGGGCGGGCTACGAGCAGTACTTC.

Written as DNA, the CDR3 is TGTGCCGCCGGGACAGGGAGTCTCGTTGGCACCGGGGAGCTGTTTTTT. Translation: CAAGTGSLVGTGELFF. The chain employs TRBV24-1 and TRBJ2-2, with TRBD1 identical over 9 bases. J was trimmed by 4 bases and V by 12 bases; bases with no gene match: 14. Germline loops: CDR1 KGHDR, CDR2 SFDVKD. This CDR3 has 16 amino acids.

Many counts were recorded for this clonotype. The V call is TRBV6-5, the J call TRBJ1-1; D remains ambiguous. V lost 2 bases and J lost 0, with 13 bases in between. Germline V gene data show CDR1 as MNHEY and CDR2 as SVGAGI. This CDR3 region has 16 residues. The CDR3 loop is CASSYLRGLMNTEAFF. CDR3 bases: TGTGCCAGCAGTTACCTACGCGGACTGATGAACACTGAAGCTTTCTTT.

Only a few counts were recorded for this clonotype. This chain links TRBV20-1 with TRBJ2-7; the D call may be TRBD1 or TRBD2 (5 bases each). CDR1 is DFQATT and CDR2 is SNEGSKA in the germline V gene (reference sequence). The CDR3 has 14 amino acids. V gave up 3 bases and J gave up 0 bases, with 12 bases separating them. As DNA, the CDR3 is TGCAGTGCTAGTTGGGACCCAAGCTCCTACGAGCAGTACTTC. Its protein is CSASWDPSSYEQYF.

This chain uses TRBV10-3 with TRBJ2-5; D may be TRBD2 (5 bases). The CDR3 runs to 18 residues. V was trimmed by 4 bases and J by 0 bases, leaving 21 bases between them. Looked up from germline, CDR1 is ENHRY and CDR2 is SYGVKD. The CDR3 DNA sequence: TGTGCCATCAGTGGGCCCAAGGTTGGGCGAGGGTACCAAGAGACCCAGTACTTC. Residues: CAISGPKVGRGYQETQYF.

This clonotype was detected a few times. V is TRBV7-2 and J is TRBJ2-2, with D maybe TRBD2 (5 bases). The CDR3 contains 16 residues. The germline gives CDR1 SGHTA, CDR2 FQGNSA. Trimming took off 0 bases at V and 0 bases at J, with 8 bases between the two ends. CDR3 in amino acids: CASSLAGAANTGELFF. In nucleotides, the CDR3 is TGTGCCAGCAGCTTAGCGGGAGCGGCGAACACCGGGGAGCTGTTTTTT.

The rearrangement uses TRBV20-1 and TRBJ1-4; TRBD1 is a possible D gene (5 bases). CDR1 and CDR2 (germline): DFQATT, SNEGSKA (reference sequence). The CDR3 loop spans 16 amino acids. V dropped 5 bases and J dropped 4 bases, with 20 bases sitting between them. CDR3 sequence reads: CSAPSRPGMDNEKLFF. In DNA form, the CDR3 reads TGCAGTGCTCCATCTCGCCCAGGGATGGATAATGAAAAACTGTTTTTT.

The CDR3 region has the DNA TGTGCCAGCAGCCAAGTTCCGGGACAGAGCTACGAGCAGTACTTC. Protein sequence: CASSQVPGQSYEQYF. The chain has TRBV3-1 and TRBJ2-7; 7 positions agree with TRBD1. This CDR3 comprises 15 residues. Per the germline V gene, CDR1 is LGHDT and CDR2 is YNNKEL (reference sequence). The trim removed 1 base at V and 3 bases at J, leaving 6 bases unmatched.

In its sample, this clonotype was seen many times. The J gene is TRBJ2-2, the V gene TRBV2, with 8 nucleotides matching TRBD2. J was trimmed by 5 bases and V by 4 bases; bases with no gene match: 6. The CDR3 totals 15 residues. CDR1 and CDR2 (germline): SNHLY, FYNNEI. The CDR3 DNA reads as TGTGCCAGCAGTGCGGTAGCGGGAACTACCGGGGAGCTGTTTTTT. Translation: CASSAVAGTTGELFF.

The chain uses TRBV25-1 and TRBJ1-4; D not resolved. Germline lookup yields CDR1 MGHDK and CDR2 SYGVNS. This CDR3 is 14 amino acids long. V was pared by 3 bases and J by 0 bases, with 5 bases between. CDR3 in DNA: TGTGCCAGCAGTGACGCACCAACTAATGAAAAACTGTTTTTT. Its protein product is CASSDAPTNEKLFF.

The chain links TRBV12-3 or TRBV12-4 to TRBJ2-7, with 14 bases that match TRBD2. This CDR3 contains 14 residues. Trimming cost V 6 bases and J 6 bases; bases outside gene matches: 4. Here the CDR3 DNA reads TGTGCCAGCAGGAGACTAGCGGGAGGGCTCGAGCAGTACTTC. This sequence encodes CASRRLAGGLEQYF.

In this sample, this clonotype turned up many times. V is TRBV6-1 and J is TRBJ1-2; D unclear. The CDR3 has 15 amino acids. V gave up 2 bases and J gave up 4 bases, with 14 bases separating them. CDR1 is MNHNS and CDR2 is SASEGT in the germline V gene. The CDR3 sequence: CASSETLEKGYGYTF. The DNA of the CDR3 is TGTGCCAGCAGTGAAACGCTGGAGAAAGGCTATGGCTACACCTTC.

The rearrangement uses TRBV28 and TRBJ2-5; D is possibly TRBD1 (5 bases). V was clipped by 5 bases and J by 5 bases, with 21 bases between them. Germline values: CDR1 MDHEN, CDR2 SYDVKM. This CDR3 spans 16 amino acids. CDR3 protein: CASSGRGSLLVETQYF. CDR3 coding DNA: TGTGCCAGCAGTGGAAGGGGCAGTCTCTTAGTTGAGACCCAGTACTTC.

This rearrangement joins TRBV6-1 to TRBJ2-3; 8 nucleotides line up with TRBD1. Losses at the gene ends were 1 base for V and 6 bases for J; bases not matched to a gene: 9. Germline values: CDR1 MNHNS, CDR2 SASEGT. The length of the CDR3 is 16 residues. CDR3 region: CASSEGAQGASDTQYF. In DNA, the CDR3 is TGTGCCAGCAGTGAAGGCGCCCAGGGGGCGAGCGATACGCAGTATTTT.

This clonotype appeared many times. The chain is built from TRBV5-1 and TRBJ2-1; D gene ambiguous. Between the trimmed V and J ends, which lost 0 bases and 1 base, there was a span of 8 bases. Germline V gene data show CDR1 as SGHRS and CDR2 as YFSETQ. This CDR3 comprises 15 residues. CDR3 bases: TGCGCCAGCAGCTTGGATGGTGGGTCCTACAATGAGCAGTTCTTC. Protein sequence: CASSLDGGSYNEQFF.

The sample holds a few counts of this clonotype. Since a much larger clone is just one base distant, this may be a read error. The CDR3 is CASSRGQITDTQYF. CDR3 nucleotides: TGTGCCAGCAGCCGTGGACAGATCACAGATACGCAGTATTTT. The chain has TRBV13 and TRBJ2-3; the D gene is possibly TRBD1 (6 bases). The CDR3 has 14 residues. V gave up 5 bases and J gave up 2 bases, with 11 bases separating them. Germline assignment: CDR1 PRHDT and CDR2 FYEKMQ (reference sequence).

This clonotype was observed at least ten times. The V call is TRBV30, the J call TRBJ1-5; D gene ambiguous. Per germline, CDR1 GTSNPN and CDR2 SVGIG (reference sequence). The V and J ends lost 3 bases and 0 bases respectively, with 9 bases between them. CDR3 size: 14 residues. The CDR3 loop is CAWSSADSNQPQHF. For the CDR3, the DNA is TGTGCCTGGAGCTCGGCAGATAGCAATCAGCCCCAGCATTTT.

This chain links TRBV5-4 with TRBJ1-2, with D uncertain. Per germline, CDR1 SGHNT and CDR2 YYREEE (reference sequence). V was cut by 0 bases and J by 7 bases, with 10 bases left in between. There are 13 residues in the CDR3. The DNA for the CDR3 is TGTGCCAGCAGCTTGGATAGGGATTCTGGCTACACCTTC. This sequence encodes CASSLDRDSGYTF.